A single sample is the source of the 2 T cell receptor beta chains below, sequenced in a study of shared clonotypes between healthy human individuals. Naive CD8 cells, CD45RO-negative and positively selected for CCR7, excluded terminally differentiated effector memory CD45RA+ cells. Some clones are missing from TCRdb's copy, which holds only in-frame ones; the method was immunoSEQ multiplex PCR. The profile shows approximately 2,000,000 clones, around 95% of them singletons. The sample comprised naive CD8+ T cells from PBMCs. The receptors shown here come from a man aged 18 to 35 in good health. Some clones in this sample may be carry-over from other donors' samples.

The genes are TRBV27 and TRBJ2-2; D not resolved. CDR1 and CDR2 from the germline V gene are MNHEY and SMNVEV (reference sequence). The CDR3 consists of 14 residues. Trimming removed 5 bases from V and 4 bases from J, with 11 bases in between. CDR3 nucleotides: TGTGCCAGCAGTCCCCTCCAAGGCACCGGGGAGCTGTTTTTT. It codes for CASSPLQGTGELFF.

V is TRBV28 and J is TRBJ2-3, with TRBD1 matching over 10 bases. J was trimmed by 10 bases and V by 4 bases; bases with no gene match: 11. CDR3 length: 15 amino acids. Germline CDR1 and CDR2: MDHEN and SYDVKM. CDR3: CASSSLYNGQGAQYF. CDR3 DNA: TGTGCCAGCAGTTCACTCTATAATGGACAGGGGGCGCAGTATTTT.